This is a list of T cell receptor beta chains from one sample in a study of beta chain features in type 1 diabetes. TCRdb keeps only in-frame clones here, not all; method: immunoSEQ multiplex PCR. The sample contains 630,000 or so clones, about 14% of which appear only once. Sequencing used naive CD4+ T cells from blood. The receptors stem from a man aged 18 to 30 with type 1 diabetes. Both conserved end residues are part of each CDR3. D genes are given only for firm matches. Where a row states a size, it is once, few, many or the class of an expanded clone; other rows omit it.

v_call: TRBV4-2; d_call: -; cdr3_length: 14; j_call: TRBJ2-3; clone_size: once; cdr3_aa: CASSQEPPADTQYF; cdr3_nt: TGTGCCAGCAGCCAAGAGCCTCCAGCAGATACGCAGTATTTT
v_call: TRBV30; d_call: -; cdr3_length: 14; j_call: TRBJ2-1; clone_size: -; cdr3_aa: CAWSSAGFSSEQFF; cdr3_nt: TGTGCCTGGAGTTCGGCAGGGTTTTCGTCTGAGCAGTTCTTC
v_call: TRBV30; d_call: TRBD1; cdr3_length: 14; j_call: TRBJ1-1; clone_size: few; cdr3_aa: CAWNQQGGNTEAFF; cdr3_nt: TGTGCCTGGAACCAACAGGGGGGGAACACTGAAGCTTTCTTT
v_call: TRBV30; d_call: -; cdr3_length: 14; j_call: TRBJ1-5; clone_size: few; cdr3_aa: CAWTPRGLFQPQHF; cdr3_nt: TGTGCCTGGACCCCGCGAGGACTTTTTCAGCCCCAGCATTTT
v_call: TRBV30; d_call: -; cdr3_length: 12; j_call: TRBJ2-1; clone_size: -; cdr3_aa: CAWSVPPQGQFF; cdr3_nt: TGTGCCTGGAGTGTACCCCCCCAGGGGCAGTTCTTC
v_call: TRBV6-5; d_call: TRBD2; cdr3_length: 16; j_call: TRBJ2-5; clone_size: -; cdr3_aa: CASSYSSASGRETQYF; cdr3_nt: TGTGCCAGCAGTTACAGCAGCGCTAGCGGGAGGGAGACCCAGTACTTC
v_call: TRBV5-1; d_call: -; cdr3_length: 15; j_call: TRBJ2-7; clone_size: -; cdr3_aa: CASSLSGGRDYEQYF; cdr3_nt: TGCGCCAGCAGCTTGAGTGGCGGCAGGGACTACGAGCAGTACTTC
v_call: TRBV27; d_call: -; cdr3_length: 15; j_call: TRBJ1-1; clone_size: -; cdr3_aa: CASSLLGGSNTEAFF; cdr3_nt: TGTGCCAGCAGTTTACTAGGTGGCTCGAACACTGAAGCTTTCTTT
v_call: TRBV18; d_call: -; cdr3_length: 13; j_call: TRBJ2-5; clone_size: few; cdr3_aa: CASSPGSWETQYF; cdr3_nt: TGTGCCAGCTCACCCGGCTCCTGGGAGACCCAGTACTTC
v_call: TRBV5-4; d_call: TRBD2; cdr3_length: 15; j_call: TRBJ2-5; clone_size: few; cdr3_aa: CASTKTSGRQETQYF; cdr3_nt: TGTGCCAGCACCAAGACTAGCGGGAGGCAAGAGACCCAGTACTTC
v_call: TRBV5-1; d_call: -; cdr3_length: 15; j_call: TRBJ2-7; clone_size: -; cdr3_aa: CASSFSSGYSYEQYF; cdr3_nt: TGCGCCAGCAGCTTCAGCTCGGGATACTCCTACGAGCAGTACTTC
v_call: TRBV2; d_call: TRBD1; cdr3_length: 14; j_call: TRBJ2-3; clone_size: few; cdr3_aa: CASRIQGAGDTQYF; cdr3_nt: TGTGCCAGCCGTATACAGGGGGCGGGAGATACGCAGTATTTT
v_call: TRBV19; d_call: -; cdr3_length: 16; j_call: TRBJ1-5; clone_size: -; cdr3_aa: CASSMPGGIATQPQHF; cdr3_nt: TGTGCCAGTAGTATGCCCGGAGGGATTGCAACTCAGCCCCAGCATTTT
v_call: TRBV5-1; d_call: TRBD1; cdr3_length: 13; j_call: TRBJ1-2; clone_size: -; cdr3_aa: CASRGDDRVGYTF; cdr3_nt: TGCGCCAGCAGGGGGGACGACAGGGTCGGCTACACCTTC
v_call: TRBV9; d_call: -; cdr3_length: 14; j_call: TRBJ1-4; clone_size: few; cdr3_aa: CASSVDGQPEKLFF; cdr3_nt: TGTGCCAGCAGCGTCGACGGACAGCCTGAAAAACTGTTTTTT
v_call: TRBV7-3; d_call: -; cdr3_length: 15; j_call: TRBJ2-2; clone_size: few; cdr3_aa: CASSPQIGVSGELFF; cdr3_nt: TGTGCCAGCAGCCCGCAAATAGGGGTTTCGGGGGAGCTGTTTTTT
v_call: TRBV30; d_call: -; cdr3_length: 14; j_call: TRBJ1-5; clone_size: few; cdr3_aa: CAWGGSQGSWPQHF; cdr3_nt: TGTGCCTGGGGGGGAAGCCAGGGCTCGTGGCCCCAGCATTTT
v_call: TRBV30; d_call: TRBD2; cdr3_length: 17; j_call: TRBJ2-2; clone_size: few; cdr3_aa: CAWGLLAGTRGTGELFF; cdr3_nt: TGTGCCTGGGGACTACTAGCGGGAACACGGGGCACCGGGGAGCTGTTTTTT
v_call: TRBV7-9; d_call: -; cdr3_length: 14; j_call: TRBJ1-1; clone_size: -; cdr3_aa: CASSLRVGGPEAFF; cdr3_nt: TGTGCCAGCAGCTTACGGGTCGGGGGGCCTGAAGCTTTCTTT
v_call: TRBV30; d_call: -; cdr3_length: 16; j_call: TRBJ2-4; clone_size: -; cdr3_aa: CAWSSGPSPSQNIQYF; cdr3_nt: TGTGCCTGGAGTAGTGGTCCCTCACCCTCCCAAAACATTCAGTACTTC
v_call: TRBV30; d_call: -; cdr3_length: 11; j_call: TRBJ2-5; clone_size: few; cdr3_aa: CAWSTQMTQYF; cdr3_nt: TGTGCCTGGAGTACCCAAATGACCCAGTACTTC
v_call: TRBV30; d_call: -; cdr3_length: 14; j_call: TRBJ1-6; clone_size: -; cdr3_aa: CAHKGAGHNSPLHF; cdr3_nt: TGTGCCCATAAAGGGGCAGGGCATAATTCACCCCTCCACTTT
v_call: TRBV6-5; d_call: -; cdr3_length: 16; j_call: TRBJ2-7; clone_size: few; cdr3_aa: CASSYVGHRAHYEQYF; cdr3_nt: TGTGCCAGCAGTTACGTCGGACATAGAGCTCACTACGAGCAGTACTTC
v_call: TRBV5-1; d_call: TRBD1; cdr3_length: 15; j_call: TRBJ2-7; clone_size: -; cdr3_aa: CASSLIDPGGHEQYF; cdr3_nt: TGCGCCAGCAGCTTGATCGACCCAGGGGGCCACGAGCAGTACTTC
v_call: TRBV7-2; d_call: -; cdr3_length: 15; j_call: TRBJ2-2; clone_size: -; cdr3_aa: CASSLAGRHTGELFF; cdr3_nt: TGTGCCAGCAGCTTAGCGGGACGGCACACCGGGGAGCTGTTTTTT
v_call: TRBV29-1; d_call: TRBD1; cdr3_length: 13; j_call: TRBJ1-1; clone_size: few; cdr3_aa: CSVGTGENTEAFF; cdr3_nt: TGCAGCGTTGGGACAGGTGAGAACACTGAAGCTTTCTTT
v_call: TRBV9; d_call: -; cdr3_length: 15; j_call: TRBJ1-2; clone_size: few; cdr3_aa: CASSVGPSRVGGYTF; cdr3_nt: TGTGCCAGCAGCGTGGGGCCATCACGTGTAGGTGGCTACACCTTC
v_call: TRBV7-2; d_call: TRBD1; cdr3_length: 13; j_call: TRBJ2-7; clone_size: -; cdr3_aa: CASSPDRGHEQYF; cdr3_nt: TGTGCCAGCAGCCCCGACAGGGGACACGAGCAGTACTTC
v_call: TRBV30; d_call: -; cdr3_length: 12; j_call: TRBJ2-3; clone_size: -; cdr3_aa: CAWTLSTDTQYF; cdr3_nt: TGTGCCTGGACCCTCAGCACAGATACGCAGTATTTT
v_call: TRBV7-2; d_call: -; cdr3_length: 12; j_call: TRBJ2-5; clone_size: few; cdr3_aa: CASSKYQETQYF; cdr3_nt: TGTGCCAGCAGCAAGTACCAAGAGACCCAGTACTTC